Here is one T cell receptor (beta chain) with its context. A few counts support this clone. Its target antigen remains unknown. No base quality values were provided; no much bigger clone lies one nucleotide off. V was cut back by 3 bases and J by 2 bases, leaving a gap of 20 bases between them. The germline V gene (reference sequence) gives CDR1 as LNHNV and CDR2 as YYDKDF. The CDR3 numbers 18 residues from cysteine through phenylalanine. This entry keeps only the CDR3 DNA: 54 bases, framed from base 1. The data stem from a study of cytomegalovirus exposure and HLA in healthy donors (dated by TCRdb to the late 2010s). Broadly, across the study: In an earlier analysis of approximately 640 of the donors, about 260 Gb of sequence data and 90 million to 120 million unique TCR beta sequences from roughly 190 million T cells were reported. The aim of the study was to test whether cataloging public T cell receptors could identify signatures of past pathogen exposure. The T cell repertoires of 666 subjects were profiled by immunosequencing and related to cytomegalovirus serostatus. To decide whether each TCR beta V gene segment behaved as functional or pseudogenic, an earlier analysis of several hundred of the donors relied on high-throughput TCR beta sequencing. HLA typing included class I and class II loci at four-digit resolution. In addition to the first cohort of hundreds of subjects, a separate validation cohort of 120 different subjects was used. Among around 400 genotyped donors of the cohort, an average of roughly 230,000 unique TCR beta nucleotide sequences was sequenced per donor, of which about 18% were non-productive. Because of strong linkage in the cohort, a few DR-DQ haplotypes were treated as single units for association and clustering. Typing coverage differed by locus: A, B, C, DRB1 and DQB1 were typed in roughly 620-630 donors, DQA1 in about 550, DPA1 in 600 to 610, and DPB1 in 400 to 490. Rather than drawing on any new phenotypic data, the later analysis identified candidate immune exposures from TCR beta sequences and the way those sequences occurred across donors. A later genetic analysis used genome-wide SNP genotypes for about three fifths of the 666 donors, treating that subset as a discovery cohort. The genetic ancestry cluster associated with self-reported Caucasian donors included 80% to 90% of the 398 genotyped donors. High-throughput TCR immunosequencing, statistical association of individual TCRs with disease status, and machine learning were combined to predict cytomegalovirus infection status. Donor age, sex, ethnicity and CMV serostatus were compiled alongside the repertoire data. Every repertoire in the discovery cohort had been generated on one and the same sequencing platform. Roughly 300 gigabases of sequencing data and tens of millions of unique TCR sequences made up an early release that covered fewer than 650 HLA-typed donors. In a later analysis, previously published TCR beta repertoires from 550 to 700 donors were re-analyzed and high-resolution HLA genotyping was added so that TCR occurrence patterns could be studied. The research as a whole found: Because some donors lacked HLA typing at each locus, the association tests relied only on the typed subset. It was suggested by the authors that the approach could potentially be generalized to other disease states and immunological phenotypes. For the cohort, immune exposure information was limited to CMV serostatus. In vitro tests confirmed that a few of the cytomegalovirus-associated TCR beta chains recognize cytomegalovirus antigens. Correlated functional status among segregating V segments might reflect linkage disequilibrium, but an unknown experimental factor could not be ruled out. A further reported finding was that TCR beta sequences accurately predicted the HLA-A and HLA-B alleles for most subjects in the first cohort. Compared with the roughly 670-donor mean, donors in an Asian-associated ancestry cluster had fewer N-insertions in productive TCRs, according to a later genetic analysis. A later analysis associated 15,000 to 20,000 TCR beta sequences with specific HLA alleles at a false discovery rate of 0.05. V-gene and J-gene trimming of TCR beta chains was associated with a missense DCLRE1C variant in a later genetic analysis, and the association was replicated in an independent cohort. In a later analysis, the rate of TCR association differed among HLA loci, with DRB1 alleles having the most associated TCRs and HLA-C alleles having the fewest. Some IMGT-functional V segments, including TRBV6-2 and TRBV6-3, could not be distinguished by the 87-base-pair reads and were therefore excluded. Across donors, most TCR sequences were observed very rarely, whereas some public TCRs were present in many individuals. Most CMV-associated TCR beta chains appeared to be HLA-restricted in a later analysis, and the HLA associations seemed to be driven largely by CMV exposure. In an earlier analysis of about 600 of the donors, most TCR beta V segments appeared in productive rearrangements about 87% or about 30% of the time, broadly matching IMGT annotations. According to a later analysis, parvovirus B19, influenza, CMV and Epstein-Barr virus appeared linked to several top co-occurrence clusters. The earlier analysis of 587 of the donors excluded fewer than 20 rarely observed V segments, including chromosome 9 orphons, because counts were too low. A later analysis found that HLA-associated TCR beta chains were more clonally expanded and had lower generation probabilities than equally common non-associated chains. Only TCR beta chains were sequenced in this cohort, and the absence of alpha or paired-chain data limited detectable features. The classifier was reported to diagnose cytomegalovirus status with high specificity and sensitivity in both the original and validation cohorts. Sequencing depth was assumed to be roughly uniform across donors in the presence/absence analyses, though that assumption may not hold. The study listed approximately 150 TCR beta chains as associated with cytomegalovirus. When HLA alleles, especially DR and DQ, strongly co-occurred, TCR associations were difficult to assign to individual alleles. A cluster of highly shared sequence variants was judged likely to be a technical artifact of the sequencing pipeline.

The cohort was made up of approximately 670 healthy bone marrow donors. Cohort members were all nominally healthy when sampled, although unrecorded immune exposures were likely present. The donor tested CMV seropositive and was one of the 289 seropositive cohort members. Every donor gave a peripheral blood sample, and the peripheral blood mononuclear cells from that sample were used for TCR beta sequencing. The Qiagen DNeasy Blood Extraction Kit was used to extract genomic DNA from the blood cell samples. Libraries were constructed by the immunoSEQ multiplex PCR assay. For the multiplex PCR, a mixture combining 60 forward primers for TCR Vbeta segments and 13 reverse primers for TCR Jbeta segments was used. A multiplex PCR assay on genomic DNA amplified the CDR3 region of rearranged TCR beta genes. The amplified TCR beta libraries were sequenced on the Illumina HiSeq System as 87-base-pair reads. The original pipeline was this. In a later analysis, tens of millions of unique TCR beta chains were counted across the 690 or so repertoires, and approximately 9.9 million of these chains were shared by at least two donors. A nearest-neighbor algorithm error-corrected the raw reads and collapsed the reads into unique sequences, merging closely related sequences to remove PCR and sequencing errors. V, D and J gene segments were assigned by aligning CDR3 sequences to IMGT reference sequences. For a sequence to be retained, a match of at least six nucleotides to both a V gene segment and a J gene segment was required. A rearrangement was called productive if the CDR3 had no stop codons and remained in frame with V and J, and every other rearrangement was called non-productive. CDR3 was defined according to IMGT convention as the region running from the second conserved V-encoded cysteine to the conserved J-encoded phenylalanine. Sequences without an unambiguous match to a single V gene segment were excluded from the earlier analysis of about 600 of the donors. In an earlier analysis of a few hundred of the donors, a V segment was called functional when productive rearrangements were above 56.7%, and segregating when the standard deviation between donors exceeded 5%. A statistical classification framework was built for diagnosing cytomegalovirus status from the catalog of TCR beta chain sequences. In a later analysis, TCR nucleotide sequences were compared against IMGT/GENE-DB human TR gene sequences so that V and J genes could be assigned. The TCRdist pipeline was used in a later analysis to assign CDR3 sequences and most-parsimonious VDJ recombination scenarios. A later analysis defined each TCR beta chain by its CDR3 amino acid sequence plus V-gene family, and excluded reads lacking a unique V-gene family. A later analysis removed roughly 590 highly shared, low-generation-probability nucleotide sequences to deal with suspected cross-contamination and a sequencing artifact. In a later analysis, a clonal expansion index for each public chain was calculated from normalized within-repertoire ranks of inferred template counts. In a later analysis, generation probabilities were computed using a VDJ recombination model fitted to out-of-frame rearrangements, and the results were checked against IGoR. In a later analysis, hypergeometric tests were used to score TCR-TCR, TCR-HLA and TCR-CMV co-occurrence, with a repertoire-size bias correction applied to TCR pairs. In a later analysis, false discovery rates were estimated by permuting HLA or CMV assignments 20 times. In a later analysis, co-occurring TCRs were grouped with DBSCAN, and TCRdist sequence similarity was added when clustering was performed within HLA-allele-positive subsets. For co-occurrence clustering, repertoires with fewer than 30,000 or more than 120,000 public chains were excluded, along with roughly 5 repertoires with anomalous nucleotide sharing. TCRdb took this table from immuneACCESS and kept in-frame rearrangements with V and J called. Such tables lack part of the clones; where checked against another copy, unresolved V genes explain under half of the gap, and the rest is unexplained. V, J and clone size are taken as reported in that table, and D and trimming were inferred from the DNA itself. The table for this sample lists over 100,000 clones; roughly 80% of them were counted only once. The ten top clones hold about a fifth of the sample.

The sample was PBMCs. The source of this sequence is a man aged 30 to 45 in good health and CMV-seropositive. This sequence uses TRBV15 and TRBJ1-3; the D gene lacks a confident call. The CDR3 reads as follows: CATSSPHRKIGPGNTIYF. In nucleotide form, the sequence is TGTGCCACCAGCAGTCCCCACCGAAAGATTGGGCCTGGAAACACCATATATTTT. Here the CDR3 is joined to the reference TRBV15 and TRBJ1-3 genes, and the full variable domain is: DAMVIQNPRYQVTQFGKPVTLSCSQTLNHNVMYWYQQKSSQAPKLLFHYYDKDFNNEADTPDNFQSRRPNTSFCFLDIRSPGLGDTAMYLCATSSPHRKIGPGNTIYFGEGSWLTVV.